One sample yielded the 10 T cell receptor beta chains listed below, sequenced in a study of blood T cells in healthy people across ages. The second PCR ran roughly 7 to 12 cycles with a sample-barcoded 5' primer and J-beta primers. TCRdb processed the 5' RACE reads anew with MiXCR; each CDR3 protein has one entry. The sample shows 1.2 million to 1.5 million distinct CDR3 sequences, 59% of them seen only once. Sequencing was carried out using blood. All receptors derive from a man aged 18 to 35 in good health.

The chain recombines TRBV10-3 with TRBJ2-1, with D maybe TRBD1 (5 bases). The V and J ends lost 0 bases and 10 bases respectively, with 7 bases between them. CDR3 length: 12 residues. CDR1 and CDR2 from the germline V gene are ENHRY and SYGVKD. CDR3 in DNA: TGTGCCATCAGTGAGTCAGGGGAAGAGCAGTTCTTC. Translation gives CAISESGEEQFF.

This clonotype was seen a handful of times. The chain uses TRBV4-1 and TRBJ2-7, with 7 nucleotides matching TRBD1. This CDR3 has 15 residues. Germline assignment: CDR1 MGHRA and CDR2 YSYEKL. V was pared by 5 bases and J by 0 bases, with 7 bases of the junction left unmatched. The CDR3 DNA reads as TGCGCCAGCAGCTTCAGGACAGGCTACTCCTACGAGCAGTACTTC. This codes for CASSFRTGYSYEQYF.

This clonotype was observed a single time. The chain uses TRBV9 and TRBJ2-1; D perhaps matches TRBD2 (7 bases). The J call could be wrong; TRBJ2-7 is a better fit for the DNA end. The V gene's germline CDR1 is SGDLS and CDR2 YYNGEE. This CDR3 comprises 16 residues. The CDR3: CASSPGGISSYNEQYF. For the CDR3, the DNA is TGTGCCAGCAGCCCGGGGGGCATAAGCTCCTACAATGAGCAGTACTTC.

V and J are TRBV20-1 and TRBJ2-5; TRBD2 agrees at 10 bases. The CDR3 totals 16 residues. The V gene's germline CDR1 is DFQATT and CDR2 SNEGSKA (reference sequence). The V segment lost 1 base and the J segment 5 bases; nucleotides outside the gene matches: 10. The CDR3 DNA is TGCAGTGCTAGAGGGCGGCTAGCGGGAGCTTCGGAGACCCAGTACTTC. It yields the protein CSARGRLAGASETQYF.

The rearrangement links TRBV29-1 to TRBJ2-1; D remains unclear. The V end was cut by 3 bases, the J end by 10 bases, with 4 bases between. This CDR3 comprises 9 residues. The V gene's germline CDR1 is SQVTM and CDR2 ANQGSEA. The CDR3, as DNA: TGCAGCGTTGATTTCGAGCAGTTCTTC. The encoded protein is CSVDFEQFF.

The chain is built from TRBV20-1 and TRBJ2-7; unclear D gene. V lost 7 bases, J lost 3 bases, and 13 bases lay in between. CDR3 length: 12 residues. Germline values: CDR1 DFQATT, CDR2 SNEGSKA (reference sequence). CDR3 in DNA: TGCAGTGGTGTCGCGACCAACTACGAGCAGTACTTC. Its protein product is CSGVATNYEQYF.

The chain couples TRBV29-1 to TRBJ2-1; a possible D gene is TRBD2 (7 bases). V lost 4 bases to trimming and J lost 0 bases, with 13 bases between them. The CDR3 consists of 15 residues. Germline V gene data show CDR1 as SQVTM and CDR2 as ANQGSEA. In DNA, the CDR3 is TGCAGCGTTGCGGGGGGCGAAAGCTCCTACAATGAGCAGTTCTTC. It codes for CSVAGGESSYNEQFF.

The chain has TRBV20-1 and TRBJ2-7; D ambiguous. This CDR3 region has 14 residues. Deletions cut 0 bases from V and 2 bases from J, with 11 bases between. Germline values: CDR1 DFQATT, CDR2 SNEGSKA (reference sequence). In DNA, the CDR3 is TGCAGTGCTAGAGATATGAGGTTACCCTACGAGCAGTACTTC. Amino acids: CSARDMRLPYEQYF.

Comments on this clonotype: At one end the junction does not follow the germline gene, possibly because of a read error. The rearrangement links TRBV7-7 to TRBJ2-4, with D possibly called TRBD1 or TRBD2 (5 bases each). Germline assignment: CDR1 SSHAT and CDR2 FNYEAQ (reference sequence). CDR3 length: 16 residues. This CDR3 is CASSWKGSLAKNIQYF. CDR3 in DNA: TGTGCTAGCAGCTGGAAGGGGAGCTTAGCCAAAAACATTCAGTACTTC. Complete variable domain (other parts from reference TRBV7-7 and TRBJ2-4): GAGVSQSPRYKVTKRGQDVTLRCDPISSHATLYWYQQALGQGPEFLTYFNYEAQPDKSGLPSDRFSAERPEGSISTLTIQRTEQRDSAMYRCASSWKGSLAKNIQYFGAGTRLSVL.

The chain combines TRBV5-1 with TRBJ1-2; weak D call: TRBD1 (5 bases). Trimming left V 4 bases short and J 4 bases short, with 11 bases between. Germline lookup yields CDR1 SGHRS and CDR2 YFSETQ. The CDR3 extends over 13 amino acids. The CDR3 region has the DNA TGCGCCAGCAGCGAGTGGGGCGGCTATGGCTACACCTTC. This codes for CASSEWGGYGYTF.